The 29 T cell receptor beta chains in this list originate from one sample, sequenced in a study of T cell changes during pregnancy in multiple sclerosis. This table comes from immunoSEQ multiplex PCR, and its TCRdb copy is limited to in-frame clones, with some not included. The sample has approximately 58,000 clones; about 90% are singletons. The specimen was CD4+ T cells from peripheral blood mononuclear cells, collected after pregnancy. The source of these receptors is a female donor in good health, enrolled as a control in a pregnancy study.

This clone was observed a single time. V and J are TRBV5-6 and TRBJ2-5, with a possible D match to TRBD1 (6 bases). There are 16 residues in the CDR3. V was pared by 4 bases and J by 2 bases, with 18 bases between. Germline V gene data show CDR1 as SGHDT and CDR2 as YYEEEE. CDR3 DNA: TGTGCCAGCAGCCTGACAGGCACCGTACTTCAAGAGACCCAGTACTTC. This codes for CASSLTGTVLQETQYF.

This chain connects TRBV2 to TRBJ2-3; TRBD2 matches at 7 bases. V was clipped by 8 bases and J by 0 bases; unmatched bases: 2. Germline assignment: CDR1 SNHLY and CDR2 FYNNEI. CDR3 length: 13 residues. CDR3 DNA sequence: TGTGCCAGCGGGGGGGATAGCACAGATACGCAGTATTTT. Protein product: CASGGDSTDTQYF.

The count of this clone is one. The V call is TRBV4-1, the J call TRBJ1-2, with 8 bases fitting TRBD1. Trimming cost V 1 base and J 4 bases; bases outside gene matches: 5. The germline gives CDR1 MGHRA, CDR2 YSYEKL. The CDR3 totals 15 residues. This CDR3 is CASSQVITGGYGYTF. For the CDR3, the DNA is TGCGCCAGCAGCCAAGTAATAACAGGGGGCTATGGCTACACCTTC.

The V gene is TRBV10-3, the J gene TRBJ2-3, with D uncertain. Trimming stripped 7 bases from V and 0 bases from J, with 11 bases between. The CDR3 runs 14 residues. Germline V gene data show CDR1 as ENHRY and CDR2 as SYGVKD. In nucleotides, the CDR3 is TGTGCCATCACGGAGTTTCCCAGCACAGATACGCAGTATTTT. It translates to CAITEFPSTDTQYF.

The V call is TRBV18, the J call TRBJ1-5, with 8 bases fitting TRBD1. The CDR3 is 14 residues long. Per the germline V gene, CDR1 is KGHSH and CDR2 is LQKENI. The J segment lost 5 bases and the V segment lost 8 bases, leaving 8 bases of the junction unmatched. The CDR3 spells CASGADRAHQPQHF. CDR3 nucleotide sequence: TGTGCCAGCGGAGCGGACAGGGCGCATCAGCCCCAGCATTTT.

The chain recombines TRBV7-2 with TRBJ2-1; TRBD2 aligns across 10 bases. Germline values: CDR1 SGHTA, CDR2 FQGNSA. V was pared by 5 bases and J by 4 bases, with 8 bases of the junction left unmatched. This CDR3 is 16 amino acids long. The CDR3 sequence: CASSPILAGKYNEQFF. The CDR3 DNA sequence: TGTGCCAGCAGCCCCATACTAGCGGGGAAGTACAATGAGCAGTTCTTC.

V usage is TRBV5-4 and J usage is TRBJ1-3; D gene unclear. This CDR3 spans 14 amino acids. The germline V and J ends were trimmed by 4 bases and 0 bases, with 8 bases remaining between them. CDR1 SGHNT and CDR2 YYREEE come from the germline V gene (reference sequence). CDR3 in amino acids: CASSRGLSGNTIYF. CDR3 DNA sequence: TGTGCCAGCAGCCGAGGGCTCTCTGGAAACACCATATATTTT.

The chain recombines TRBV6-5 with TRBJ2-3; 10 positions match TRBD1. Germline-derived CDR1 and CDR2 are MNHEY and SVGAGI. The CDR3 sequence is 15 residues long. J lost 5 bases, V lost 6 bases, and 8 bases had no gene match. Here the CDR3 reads CASSRQGAAGDTQYF. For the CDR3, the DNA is TGTGCCAGCAGCCGACAGGGGGCTGCTGGAGATACGCAGTATTTT.

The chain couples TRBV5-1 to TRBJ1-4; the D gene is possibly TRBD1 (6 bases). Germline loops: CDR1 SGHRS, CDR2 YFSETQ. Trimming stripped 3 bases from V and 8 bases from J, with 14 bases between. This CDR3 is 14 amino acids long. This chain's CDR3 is CASSWTATQEKLFF. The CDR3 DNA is TGCGCCAGCAGCTGGACAGCCACCCAAGAAAAACTGTTTTTT.

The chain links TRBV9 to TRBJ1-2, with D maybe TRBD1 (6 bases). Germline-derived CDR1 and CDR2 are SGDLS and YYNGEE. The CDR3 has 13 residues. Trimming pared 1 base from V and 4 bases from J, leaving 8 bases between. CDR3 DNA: TGTGCCAGCAGCGTAACAGGGTCCTATGGCTACACCTTC. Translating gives CASSVTGSYGYTF.

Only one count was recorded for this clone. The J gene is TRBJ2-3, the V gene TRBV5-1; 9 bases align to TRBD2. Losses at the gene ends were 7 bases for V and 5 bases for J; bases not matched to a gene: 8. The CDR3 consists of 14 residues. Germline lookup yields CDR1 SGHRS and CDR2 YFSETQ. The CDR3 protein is CASSRGGEGDTQYF. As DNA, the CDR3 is TGCGCCAGCTCCCGCGGGGGGGAGGGAGATACGCAGTATTTT.

CDR3 nucleotides: TGTGCCAGCAGCTCTAACGCGGGGGAGGACTTCTATGGCTACACCTTC. As protein: CASSSNAGEDFYGYTF. This chain joins TRBV7-9 and TRBJ1-2, with D perhaps matching TRBD1 (5 bases). CDR3 length equals 16 residues. CDR1 and CDR2 from the germline V gene are SEHNR and FQNEAQ (reference sequence). Trimming stripped 4 bases from V and 4 bases from J, with 19 bases between.

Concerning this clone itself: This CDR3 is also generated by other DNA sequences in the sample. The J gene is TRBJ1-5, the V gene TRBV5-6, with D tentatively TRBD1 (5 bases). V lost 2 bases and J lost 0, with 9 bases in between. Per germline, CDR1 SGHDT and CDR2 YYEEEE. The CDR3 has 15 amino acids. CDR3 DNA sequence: TGTGCCAGCAGCTTTAGGGACTATAGCAATCAGCCCCAGCATTTT. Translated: CASSFRDYSNQPQHF.

The CDR3 sequence is CASSHPGLAGAGEQYF. CDR3 nucleotides: TGCGCCAGCAGCCATCCGGGACTAGCGGGGGCAGGGGAGCAGTACTTC. The chain recombines TRBV4-1 with TRBJ2-7; 14 bases map to TRBD2. This CDR3 spans 16 amino acids. J was trimmed by 7 bases and V by 3 bases; bases with no gene match: 8. Germline V gene data show CDR1 as MGHRA and CDR2 as YSYEKL.

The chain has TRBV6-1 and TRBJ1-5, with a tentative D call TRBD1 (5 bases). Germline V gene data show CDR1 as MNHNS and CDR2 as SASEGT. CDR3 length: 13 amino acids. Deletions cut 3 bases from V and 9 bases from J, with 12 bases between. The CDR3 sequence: CASSDPQVRPQHF. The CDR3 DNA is TGTGCCAGCAGTGACCCACAGGTTCGGCCCCAGCATTTT.

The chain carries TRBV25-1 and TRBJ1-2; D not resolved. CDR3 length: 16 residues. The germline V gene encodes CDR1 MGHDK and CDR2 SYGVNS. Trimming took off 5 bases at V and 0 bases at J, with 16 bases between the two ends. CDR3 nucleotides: TGTGCCAGCAGTCTTCGACAACCACCTCCTAACTATGGCTACACCTTC. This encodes CASSLRQPPPNYGYTF.

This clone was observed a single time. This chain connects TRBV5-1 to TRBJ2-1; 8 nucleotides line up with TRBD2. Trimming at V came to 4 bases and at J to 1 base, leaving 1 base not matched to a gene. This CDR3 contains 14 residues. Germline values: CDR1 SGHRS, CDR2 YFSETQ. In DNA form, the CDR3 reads TGCGCCAGCAGCCGGGGGGGGTCCTACAATGAGCAGTTCTTC. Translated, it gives CASSRGGSYNEQFF.

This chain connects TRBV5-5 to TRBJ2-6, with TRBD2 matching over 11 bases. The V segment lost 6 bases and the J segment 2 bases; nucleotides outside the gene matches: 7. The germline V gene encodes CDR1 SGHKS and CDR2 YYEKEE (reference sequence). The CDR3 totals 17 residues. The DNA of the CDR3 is TGTGCCAGCACCCCGACTAGCGGGGTGACTGGGGCCAACGTCCTGACTTTC. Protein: CASTPTSGVTGANVLTF.

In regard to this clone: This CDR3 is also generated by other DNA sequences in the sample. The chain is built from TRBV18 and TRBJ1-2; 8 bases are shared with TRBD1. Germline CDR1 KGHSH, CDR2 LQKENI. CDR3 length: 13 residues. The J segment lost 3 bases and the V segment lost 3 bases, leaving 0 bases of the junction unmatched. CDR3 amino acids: CASSPDRDYGYTF. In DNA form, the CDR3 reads TGTGCCAGCTCACCGGACAGGGACTATGGCTACACCTTC. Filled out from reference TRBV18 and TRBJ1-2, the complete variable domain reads NAGVMQNPRHLVRRRGQEARLRCSPMKGHSHVYWYRQLPEEGLKFMVYLQKENIIDESGMPKERFSAEFPKEGPSILRIQQVVRGDSAAYFCASSPDRDYGYTFGSGTRLTVV.

The CDR3 region is CASSPLLTVSGELFF. CDR3 coding DNA: TGCGCCAGCAGCCCTTTACTAACGGTTTCCGGGGAGCTGTTTTTT. The rearrangement uses TRBV4-1 and TRBJ2-2, with D unresolved. Germline V gives CDR1 MGHRA, CDR2 YSYEKL. The CDR3 contains 15 residues. Trimming removed 4 bases at V and 6 bases at J, with 15 bases between.

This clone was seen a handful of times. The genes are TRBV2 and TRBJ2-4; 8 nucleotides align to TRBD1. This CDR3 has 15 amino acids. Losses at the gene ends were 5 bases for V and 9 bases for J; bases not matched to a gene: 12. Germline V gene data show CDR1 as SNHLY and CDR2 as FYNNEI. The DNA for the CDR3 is TGTGCCAGCAGTCGCACAGACAGGGGAGGATCCATTCAGTACTTC. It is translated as CASSRTDRGGSIQYF.

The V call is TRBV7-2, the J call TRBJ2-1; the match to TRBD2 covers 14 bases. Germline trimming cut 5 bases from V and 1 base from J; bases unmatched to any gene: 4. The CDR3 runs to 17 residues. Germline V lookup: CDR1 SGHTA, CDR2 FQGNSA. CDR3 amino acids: CASSPTSGGASYNEQFF. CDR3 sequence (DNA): TGTGCCAGCAGCCCGACTAGCGGGGGGGCGTCCTACAATGAGCAGTTCTTC. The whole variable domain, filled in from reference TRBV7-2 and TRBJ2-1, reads GAGVSQSPSNKVTEKGKDVELRCDPISGHTALYWYRQSLGQGLEFLIYFQGNSAPDKSGLPSDRFSAERTGGSVSTLTIQRTQQEDSAVYLCASSPTSGGASYNEQFFGPGTRLTVL.

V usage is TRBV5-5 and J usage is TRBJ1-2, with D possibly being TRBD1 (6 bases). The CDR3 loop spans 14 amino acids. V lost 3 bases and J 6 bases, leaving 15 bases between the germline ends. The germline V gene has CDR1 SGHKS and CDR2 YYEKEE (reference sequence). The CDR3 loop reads CASSWGTGLDGYTF. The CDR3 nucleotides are TGTGCCAGCAGCTGGGGTACAGGGCTCGATGGCTACACCTTC.

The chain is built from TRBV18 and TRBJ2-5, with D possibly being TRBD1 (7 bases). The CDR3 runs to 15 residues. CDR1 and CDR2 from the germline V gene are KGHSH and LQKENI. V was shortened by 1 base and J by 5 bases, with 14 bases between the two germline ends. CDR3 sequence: CASSPRRGLGETQYF. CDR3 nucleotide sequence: TGTGCCAGCTCACCACGGAGGGGGCTTGGGGAGACCCAGTACTTC.

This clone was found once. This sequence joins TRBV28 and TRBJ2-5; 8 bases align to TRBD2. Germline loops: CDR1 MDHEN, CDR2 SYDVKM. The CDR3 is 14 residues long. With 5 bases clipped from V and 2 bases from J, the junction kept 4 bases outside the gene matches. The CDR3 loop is CASSPQRGQETQYF. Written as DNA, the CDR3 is TGTGCCAGCAGTCCTCAGCGGGGGCAAGAGACCCAGTACTTC. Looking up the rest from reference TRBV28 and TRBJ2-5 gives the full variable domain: DVKVTQSSRYLVKRTGEKVFLECVQDMDHENMFWYRQDPGLGLRLIYFSYDVKMKEKGDIPEGYSVSREKKERFSLILESASTNQTSMYLCASSPQRGQETQYFGPGTRLLVL.

CDR3 DNA: TGTGCCAGCAGTTTTCATGGGGAGACAGATACGCAGTATTTT. It yields the protein CASSFHGETDTQYF. The rearrangement uses TRBV27 and TRBJ2-3; tentatively, D is TRBD2 (5 bases). The V gene's germline CDR1 is MNHEY and CDR2 SMNVEV (reference sequence). The CDR3 spans 14 residues. Trimming took off 3 bases at V and 3 bases at J, with 10 bases between the two ends.

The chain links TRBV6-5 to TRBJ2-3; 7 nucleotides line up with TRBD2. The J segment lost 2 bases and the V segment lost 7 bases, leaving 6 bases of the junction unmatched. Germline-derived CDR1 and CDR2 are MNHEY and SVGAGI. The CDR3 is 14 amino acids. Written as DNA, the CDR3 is TGTGCCAGCACCCCGGGACTATTCACAGATACGCAGTATTTT. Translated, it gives CASTPGLFTDTQYF.

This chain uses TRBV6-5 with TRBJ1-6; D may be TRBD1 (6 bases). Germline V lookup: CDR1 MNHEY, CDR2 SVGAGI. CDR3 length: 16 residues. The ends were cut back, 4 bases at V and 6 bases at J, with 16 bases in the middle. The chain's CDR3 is CASSFRPQGTNSPLHF. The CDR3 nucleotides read TGTGCCAGCAGTTTTAGACCTCAGGGGACTAATTCACCCCTCCACTTT.

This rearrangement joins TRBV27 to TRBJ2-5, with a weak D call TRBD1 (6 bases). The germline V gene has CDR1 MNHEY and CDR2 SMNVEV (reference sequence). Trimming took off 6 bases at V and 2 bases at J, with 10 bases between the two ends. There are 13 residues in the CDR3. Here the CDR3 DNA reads TGTGCCAGCAGGGGACACCTACAAGAGACCCAGTACTTC. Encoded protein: CASRGHLQETQYF.